This record looks at one T cell receptor (beta chain) sequence and its context. Time point described: peripheral blood 6 weeks after treatment start. V dropped 2 bases and J dropped 10; count of bases not matched to a gene: 5. Germline-derived CDR1 and CDR2 are SGHTA and FQGTGA. This CDR3 region has 15 residues. The method was immunoSEQ multiplex PCR; TCRdb's version includes in-frame clones alone and lacks a portion of them. The sample has approximately 120,000 clones; roughly 88% are singletons. The sample originates from a study of PD-L1 blockade in urothelial cancer. This rearrangement joins TRBV7-3 to TRBJ2-1, with TRBD2 matching over 13 bases. The clonotype originates from a man aged 50-60 years with urothelial cancer. The sequencing here drew on PBMCs, taken around atezolizumab (anti-PD-L1) treatment. CDR3 DNA sequence: TGTGCCAGCAGCTTATTACTAGCGGGAGGGGGGGAGCAGTTCTTC. Protein sequence: CASSLLLAGGGEQFF.